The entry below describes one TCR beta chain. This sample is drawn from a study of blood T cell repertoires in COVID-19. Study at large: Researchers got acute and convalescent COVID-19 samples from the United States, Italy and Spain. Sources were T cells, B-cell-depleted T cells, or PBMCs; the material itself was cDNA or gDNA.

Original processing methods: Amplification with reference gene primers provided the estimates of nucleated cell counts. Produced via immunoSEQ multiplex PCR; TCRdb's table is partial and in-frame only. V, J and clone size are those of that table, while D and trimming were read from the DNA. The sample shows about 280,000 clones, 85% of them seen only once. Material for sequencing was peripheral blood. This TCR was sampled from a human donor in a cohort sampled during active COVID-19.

The CDR3 nucleotides read TGTGCCAGCTCGCTGGAGGGCGGCTCCTACAATGAGCAGTTCTTC. Translation: CASSLEGGSYNEQFF. The chain uses TRBV18 and TRBJ2-1; D possibly corresponds to TRBD2 (6 bases). Germline values: CDR1 KGHSH, CDR2 LQKENI. The CDR3 is 15 amino acids. V dropped 6 bases and J dropped 0 bases, with 12 bases sitting between them.